The clone carrying this T cell receptor beta chain is deemed medium-sized. What it recognizes is unknown. The Oncomine TCR Beta short-read assay generated sequence data from the DNA of cultured CD4+ T cells. Using its own MiXCR run on the PCR reads, TCRdb lists one record per CDR3 protein. The data contain 13,000 or so distinct CDR3 sequences, around two fifths of them seen just once; the ten biggest clones take up roughly 9.1%. The V end was cut by 2 bases, the J end by 7 bases, with 15 bases between. This CDR3 contains 15 residues. Per germline, CDR1 ENHRY and CDR2 SYGVKD. This record comes from a study of vaccination and CD4 T cells after COVID-19. This sample's treatment: approximately nine-day PBMC culture with coronavirus spike peptide pools or control peptides (ViraFEST assay).

The material sequenced was CD4+ T cells from blood, cultured in vitro. The chain employs TRBV10-3 and TRBJ2-4, with D hard to call. This TCR was recovered from a human donor who had recovered from COVID-19. This chain's CDR3 is CAISEGKAYGNIQYF. The CDR3 DNA follows: TGTGCCATCAGTGAGGGGAAGGCGTACGGTAACATTCAGTACTTC.